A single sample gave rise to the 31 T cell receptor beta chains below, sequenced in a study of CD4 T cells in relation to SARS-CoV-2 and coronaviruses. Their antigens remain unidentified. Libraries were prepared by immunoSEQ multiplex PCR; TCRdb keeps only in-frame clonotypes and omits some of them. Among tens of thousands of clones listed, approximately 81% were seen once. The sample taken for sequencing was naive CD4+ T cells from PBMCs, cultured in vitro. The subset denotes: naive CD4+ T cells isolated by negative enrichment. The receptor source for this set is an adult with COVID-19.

This CDR3 is CASSLVSGLAGYNEQFF. The DNA of the CDR3 is TGTGCCAGCAGCTTAGTTTCCGGACTAGCGGGCTACAATGAGCAGTTCTTC. The rearrangement uses TRBV11-3 and TRBJ2-1, with TRBD2 identical over 11 bases. Germline lookup yields CDR1 SGHNT and CDR2 YENEEA. The ends lost 1 base at V and 3 bases at J; junction bases unmatched: 5. This CDR3 spans 17 amino acids.

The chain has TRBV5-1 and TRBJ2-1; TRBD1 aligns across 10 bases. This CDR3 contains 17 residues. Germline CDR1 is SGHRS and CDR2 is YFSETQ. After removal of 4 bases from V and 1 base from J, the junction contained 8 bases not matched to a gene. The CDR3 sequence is CASSDGDRGTSYNEQFF. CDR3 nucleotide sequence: TGCGCCAGCAGCGATGGGGACAGGGGTACATCCTACAATGAGCAGTTCTTC.

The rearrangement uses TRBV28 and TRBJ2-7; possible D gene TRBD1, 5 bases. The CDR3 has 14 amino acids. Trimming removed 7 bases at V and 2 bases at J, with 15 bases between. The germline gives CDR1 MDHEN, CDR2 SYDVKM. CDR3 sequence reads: CASIGAGLTYEQYF. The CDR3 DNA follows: TGTGCCAGCATCGGAGCAGGGTTGACCTACGAGCAGTACTTC.

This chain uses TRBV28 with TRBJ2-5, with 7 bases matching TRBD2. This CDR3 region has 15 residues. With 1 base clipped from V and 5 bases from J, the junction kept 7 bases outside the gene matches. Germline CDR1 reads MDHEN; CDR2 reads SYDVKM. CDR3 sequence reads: CASSLFFREGETQYF. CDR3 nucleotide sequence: TGTGCCAGCAGTTTATTCTTCAGGGAGGGTGAGACCCAGTACTTC.

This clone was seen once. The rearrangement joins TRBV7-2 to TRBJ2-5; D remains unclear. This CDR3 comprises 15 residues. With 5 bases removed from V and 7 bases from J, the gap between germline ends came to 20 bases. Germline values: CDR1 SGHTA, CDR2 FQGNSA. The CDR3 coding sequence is TGTGCCAGCAGCCCAGCCCACCGCCCGGGTGGGACCCAGTACTTC. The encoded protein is CASSPAHRPGGTQYF.

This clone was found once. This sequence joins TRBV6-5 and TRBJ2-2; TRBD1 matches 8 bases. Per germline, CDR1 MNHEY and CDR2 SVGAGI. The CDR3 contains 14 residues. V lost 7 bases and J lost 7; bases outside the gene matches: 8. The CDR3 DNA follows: TGTGCCAGCACTCGGACAGGGCGGGGCGGGGAGCTGTTTTTT. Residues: CASTRTGRGGELFF.

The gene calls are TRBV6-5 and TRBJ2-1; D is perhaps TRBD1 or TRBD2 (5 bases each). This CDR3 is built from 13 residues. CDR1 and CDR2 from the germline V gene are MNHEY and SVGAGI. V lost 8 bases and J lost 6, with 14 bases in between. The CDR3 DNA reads TGTGCCAGCGCCGGGGCCGCGCCCAATGAGCAGTTCTTC. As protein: CASAGAAPNEQFF.

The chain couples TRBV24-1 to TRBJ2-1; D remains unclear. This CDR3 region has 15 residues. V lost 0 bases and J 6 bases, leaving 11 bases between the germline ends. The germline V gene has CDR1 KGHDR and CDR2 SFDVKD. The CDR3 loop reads CATSDLLADANEQFF. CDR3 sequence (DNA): TGTGCCACCAGTGATTTGCTCGCAGATGCCAATGAGCAGTTCTTC.

DNA for the CDR3: TGTGCCAGTAGTGGACTAGCGGGGTCCGAGACCCAGTACTTC. Encoded protein: CASSGLAGSETQYF. The chain recombines TRBV19 with TRBJ2-5; TRBD2 agrees at 12 bases. Germline V gene lookup returns CDR1 LNHDA and CDR2 SQIVND (reference sequence). V was clipped by 5 bases and J by 5 bases; unmatched bases: 3. The CDR3 loop spans 14 amino acids. Variable domain in full (rest from reference TRBV19 and TRBJ2-5): DGGITQSPKYLFRKEGQNVTLSCEQNLNHDAMYWYRQDPGQGLRLIYYSQIVNDFQKGDIAEGYSVSREKKESFPLTVTSAQKNPTAFYLCASSGLAGSETQYFGPGTRLLVL.

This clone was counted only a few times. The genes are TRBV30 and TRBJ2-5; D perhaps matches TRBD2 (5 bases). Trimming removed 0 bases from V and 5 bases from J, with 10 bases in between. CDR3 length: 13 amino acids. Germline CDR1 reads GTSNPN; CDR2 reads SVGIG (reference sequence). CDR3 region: CAWSVLEAETQYF. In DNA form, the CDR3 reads TGTGCCTGGAGTGTACTAGAGGCGGAGACCCAGTACTTC.

The CDR3 DNA reads TGTGCCAGCAACCCGGACAGGGGAGTTACCTACGAGCAGTACTTC. This gives the protein CASNPDRGVTYEQYF. The rearrangement links TRBV2 to TRBJ2-7; 9 bases map to TRBD1. J gave up 2 bases and V 7 bases, and 9 bases lay outside the gene matches. Germline CDR1 reads SNHLY; CDR2 reads FYNNEI. This CDR3 is 15 amino acids long.

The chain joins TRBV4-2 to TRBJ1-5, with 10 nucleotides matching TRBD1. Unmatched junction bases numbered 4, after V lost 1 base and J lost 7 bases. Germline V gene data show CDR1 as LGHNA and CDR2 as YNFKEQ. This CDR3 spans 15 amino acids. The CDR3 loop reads CASSQGGQGIQPQHF. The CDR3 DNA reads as TGTGCCAGCAGCCAAGGGGGACAGGGGATCCAGCCCCAGCATTTT.

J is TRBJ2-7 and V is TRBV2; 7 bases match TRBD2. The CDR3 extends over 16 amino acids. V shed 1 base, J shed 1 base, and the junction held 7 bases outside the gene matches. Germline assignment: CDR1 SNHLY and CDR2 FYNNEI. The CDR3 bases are TGTGCCAGCAGTGAAGGGTGGGGAGGGAGGTCCTACGAGCAGTACTTC. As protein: CASSEGWGGRSYEQYF.

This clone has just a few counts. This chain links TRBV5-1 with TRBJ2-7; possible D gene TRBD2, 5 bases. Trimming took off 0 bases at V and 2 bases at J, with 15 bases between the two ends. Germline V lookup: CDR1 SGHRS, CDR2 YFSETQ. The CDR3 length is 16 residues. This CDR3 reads CASSLADGGSPYEQYF. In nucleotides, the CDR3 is TGCGCCAGCAGCTTGGCGGACGGTGGGAGCCCCTACGAGCAGTACTTC.

The CDR3 region has the DNA TGTGCCAGCAGCTTCCAAGGTGGGCAGGGGCGCGGGGGTGAGCAGTTCTTC. Its translation is CASSFQGGQGRGGEQFF. The chain has TRBV11-2 and TRBJ2-1; weak D call: TRBD2 (7 bases). This CDR3 is 17 amino acids long. V lost 3 bases to trimming and J lost 9 bases, with 24 bases between them. The V gene's germline CDR1 is SGHAT and CDR2 FQNNGV.

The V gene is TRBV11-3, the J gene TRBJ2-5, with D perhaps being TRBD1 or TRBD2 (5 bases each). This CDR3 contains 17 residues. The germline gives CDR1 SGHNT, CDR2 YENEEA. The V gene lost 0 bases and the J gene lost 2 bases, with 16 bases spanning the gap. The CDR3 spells CASSLDRAGTGQETQYF. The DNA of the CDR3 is TGTGCCAGCAGCTTAGATCGGGCTGGGACGGGGCAAGAGACCCAGTACTTC.

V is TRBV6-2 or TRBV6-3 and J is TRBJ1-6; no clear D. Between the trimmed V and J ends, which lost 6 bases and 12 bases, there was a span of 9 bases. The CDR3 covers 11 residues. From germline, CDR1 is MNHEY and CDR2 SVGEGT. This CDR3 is CASSAKGPLHF. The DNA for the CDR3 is TGTGCCAGCAGCGCCAAAGGACCCCTCCACTTT.

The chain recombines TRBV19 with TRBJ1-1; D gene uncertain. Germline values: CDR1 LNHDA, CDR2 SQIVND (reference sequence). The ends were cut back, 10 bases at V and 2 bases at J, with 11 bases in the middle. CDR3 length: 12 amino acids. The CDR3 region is CATREQNTEAFF. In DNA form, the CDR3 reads TGTGCCACCCGGGAACAAAACACTGAAGCTTTCTTT.

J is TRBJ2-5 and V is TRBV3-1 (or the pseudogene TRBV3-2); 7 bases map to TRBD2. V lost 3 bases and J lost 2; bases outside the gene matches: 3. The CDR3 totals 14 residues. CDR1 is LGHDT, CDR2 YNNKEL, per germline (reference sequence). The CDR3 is CASSQGGSQETQYF. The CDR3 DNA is TGTGCCAGCAGCCAGGGAGGGTCGCAAGAGACCCAGTACTTC.

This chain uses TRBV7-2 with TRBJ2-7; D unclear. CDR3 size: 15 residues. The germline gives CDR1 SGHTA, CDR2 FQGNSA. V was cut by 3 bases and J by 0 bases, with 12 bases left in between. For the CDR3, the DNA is TGTGCCAGCAGCTTTTCCCTGATGAGCTCCTACGAGCAGTACTTC. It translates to CASSFSLMSSYEQYF. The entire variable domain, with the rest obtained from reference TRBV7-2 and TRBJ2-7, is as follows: GAGVSQSPSNKVTEKGKDVELRCDPISGHTALYWYRQSLGQGLEFLIYFQGNSAPDKSGLPSDRFSAERTGGSVSTLTIQRTQQEDSAVYLCASSFSLMSSYEQYFGPGTRLTVT.

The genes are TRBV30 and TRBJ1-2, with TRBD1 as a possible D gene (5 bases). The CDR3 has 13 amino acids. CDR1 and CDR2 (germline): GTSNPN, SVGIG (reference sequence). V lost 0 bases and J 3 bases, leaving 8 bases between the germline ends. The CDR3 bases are TGTGCCTGGAGTGTGAGGGGTTACTATGGCTACACCTTC. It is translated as CAWSVRGYYGYTF.

CDR3 sequence (DNA): TGTGCCAGCAGCTTACTCCTCGGGGGGGGTGTCTACGAGCAGTACTTC. Its translation: CASSLLLGGGVYEQYF. The genes are TRBV7-2 and TRBJ2-7, with TRBD2 identical over 8 bases. The CDR3 totals 16 residues. V lost 2 bases, J lost 3 bases, and 9 bases stayed unmatched. Germline CDR1 and CDR2: SGHTA and FQGNSA.

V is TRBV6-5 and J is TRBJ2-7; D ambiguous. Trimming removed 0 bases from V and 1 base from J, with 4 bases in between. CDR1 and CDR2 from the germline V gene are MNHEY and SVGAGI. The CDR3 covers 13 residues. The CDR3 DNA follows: TGTGCCAGCAGTTACTCTGGGTCCTACGAGCAGTACTTC. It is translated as CASSYSGSYEQYF.

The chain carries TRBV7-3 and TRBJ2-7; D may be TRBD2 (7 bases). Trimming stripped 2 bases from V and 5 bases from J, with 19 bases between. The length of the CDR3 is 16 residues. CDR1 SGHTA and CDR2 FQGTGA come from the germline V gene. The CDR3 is CASSLVATPGGHEQYF. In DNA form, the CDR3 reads TGTGCCAGCAGCTTAGTGGCAACCCCCGGGGGGCACGAGCAGTACTTC.

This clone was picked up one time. The CDR3 protein is CASSIVSGRRLNQPQHF. In DNA form, the CDR3 reads TGTGCCAGTAGTATAGTTTCCGGAAGAAGACTAAATCAGCCCCAGCATTTT. The chain has TRBV19 and TRBJ1-5; no firm D call. V dropped 1 base and J dropped 4 bases, with 17 bases sitting between them. CDR3 length equals 17 residues. Germline-derived CDR1 and CDR2 are LNHDA and SQIVND (reference sequence).

The CDR3 DNA reads TGTGCCAGCTCACCCACAGGACTAGCGAACAATGAGCAGTTCTTC. Translation: CASSPTGLANNEQFF. V usage is TRBV18 and J usage is TRBJ2-1, with 9 bases matching TRBD2. Germline lookup yields CDR1 KGHSH and CDR2 LQKENI. Trimming cost V 3 bases and J 5 bases; bases outside gene matches: 5. The CDR3 is 15 amino acids.

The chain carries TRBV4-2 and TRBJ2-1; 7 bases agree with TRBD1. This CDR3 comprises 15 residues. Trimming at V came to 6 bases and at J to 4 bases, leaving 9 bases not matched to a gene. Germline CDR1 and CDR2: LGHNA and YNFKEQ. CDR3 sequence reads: CASRAGTDPYNEQFF. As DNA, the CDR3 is TGTGCCAGCAGAGCAGGGACAGACCCATACAATGAGCAGTTCTTC.

DNA for the CDR3: TGTGCCAGCAGCCCCCGTCCGGGAGCAAACTATGGCTACACCTTC. This encodes CASSPRPGANYGYTF. The V gene is TRBV7-3, the J gene TRBJ1-2; D not resolved. Deletions cut 5 bases from V and 2 bases from J, with 15 bases between. Germline V gene lookup returns CDR1 SGHTA and CDR2 FQGTGA. This CDR3 is built from 15 residues.

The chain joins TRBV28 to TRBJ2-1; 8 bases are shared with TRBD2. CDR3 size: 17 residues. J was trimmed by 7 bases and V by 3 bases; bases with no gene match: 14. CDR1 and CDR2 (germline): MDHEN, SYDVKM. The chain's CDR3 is CASSFPLGAGAYNEQFF. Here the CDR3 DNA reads TGTGCCAGCAGTTTTCCCCTCGGAGCGGGAGCTTATAATGAGCAGTTCTTC.

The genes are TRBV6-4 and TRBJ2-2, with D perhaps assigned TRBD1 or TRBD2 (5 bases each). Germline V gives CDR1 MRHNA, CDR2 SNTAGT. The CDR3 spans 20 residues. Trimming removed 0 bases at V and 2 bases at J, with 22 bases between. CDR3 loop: CASSDSTKGSVGLNTGELFF. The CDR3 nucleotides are TGTGCCAGCAGTGACTCTACAAAAGGGAGTGTGGGGCTAAACACCGGGGAGCTGTTTTTT.

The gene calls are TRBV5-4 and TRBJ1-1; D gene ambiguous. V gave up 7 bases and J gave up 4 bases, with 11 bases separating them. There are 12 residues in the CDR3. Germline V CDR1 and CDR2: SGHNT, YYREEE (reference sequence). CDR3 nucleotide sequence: TGTGCCAGCGGCGAAGCAATCACTGAAGCTTTCTTT. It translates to CASGEAITEAFF.